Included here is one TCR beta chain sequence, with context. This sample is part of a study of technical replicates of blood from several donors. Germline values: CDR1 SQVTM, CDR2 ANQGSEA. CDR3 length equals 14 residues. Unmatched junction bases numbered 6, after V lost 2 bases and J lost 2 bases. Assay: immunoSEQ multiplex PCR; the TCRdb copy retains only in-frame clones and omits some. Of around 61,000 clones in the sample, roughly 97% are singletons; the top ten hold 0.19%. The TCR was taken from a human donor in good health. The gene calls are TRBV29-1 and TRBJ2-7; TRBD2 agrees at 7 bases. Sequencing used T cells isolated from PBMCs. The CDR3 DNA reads TGCAGCGTTGAAAGCGGGGCGATCCCCTACGAGCAGTACTTC. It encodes CSVESGAIPYEQYF.